The present entry profiles one T cell receptor beta chain with its context. Measured with immunoSEQ multiplex PCR; TCRdb has only the in-frame clones, and not every one. The sample has some 31,000 clones, roughly 84% seen once; the top ten hold 3% to 3.5%. Time point indicated: time of PML onset. All PML patients were female, and all patients had earlier interferon beta. This entry comes from a study of multiple sclerosis patients with progressive multifocal leukoencephalopathy. This CDR3 is 16 amino acids long. Germline V CDR1 and CDR2: SGHTA, FQGNSA. With 1 base clipped from V and 2 bases from J, the junction kept 2 bases outside the gene matches.

The specimen was PBMCs, collected from a patient treated with natalizumab. This chain connects TRBV7-2 to TRBJ2-3; 11 positions agree with TRBD2. This sequence originates from a human donor with progressive multifocal leukoencephalopathy. CDR3 bases: TGTGCCAGCAGCTTAGTAGCGGGAGGGACCACAGATACGCAGTATTTT. It encodes CASSLVAGGTTDTQYF. The full variable domain, its missing parts supplied by reference TRBV7-2 and TRBJ2-3, is GAGVSQSPSNKVTEKGKDVELRCDPISGHTALYWYRQSLGQGLEFLIYFQGNSAPDKSGLPSDRFSAERTGGSVSTLTIQRTQQEDSAVYLCASSLVAGGTTDTQYFGPGTRLTVL.